This entry lists 5 T cell receptor beta chains sequenced from one sample in a study of Ad26.COV2.S vaccination and SARS-CoV-2 variants. Clones were read by immunoSEQ multiplex PCR, and TCRdb kept only the in-frame ones, dropping some. The table lists about 350,000 clones, roughly 90% of them singletons. Treatment meaning: 19 received Ad26.COV2.S at low or high dose, single or two shots; 5 received placebo; per-sample allocation not given. Collection of samples fell on day 63 after the first vaccine or placebo injection. The source was peripheral blood, collected in a trial of Ad26.COV2.S vaccine versus placebo. These receptors were obtained from a person aged 18 to 59 who received the Ad26.COV2.S COVID-19 vaccine or a placebo.

The gene calls are TRBV18 and TRBJ1-1, with TRBD1 matching over 7 bases. CDR1 and CDR2 from the germline V gene are KGHSH and LQKENI. The J segment lost 4 bases and the V segment lost 1 base, leaving 6 bases of the junction unmatched. This CDR3 has 15 amino acids. CDR3 in amino acids: CASSPLQGRGTEAFF. CDR3 in DNA: TGTGCCAGCTCACCACTACAGGGGCGTGGCACTGAAGCTTTCTTT.

The chain carries TRBV9 and TRBJ2-7; possibly TRBD1 or TRBD2 for D (6 bases each). The CDR3 length is 12 residues. CDR1 is SGDLS, CDR2 YYNGEE, per germline. V lost 4 bases, J lost 4 bases, and 9 bases lay in between. DNA for the CDR3: TGTGCCAGCAGCCTAGGGGGGTACGAGCAGTACTTC. Its protein is CASSLGGYEQYF.

This clone is a singleton in its sample. The chain recombines TRBV5-4 with TRBJ1-3; D not resolved. Trimming removed 4 bases from V and 1 base from J, with 9 bases in between. CDR3 length equals 14 residues. Germline-derived CDR1 and CDR2 are SGHNT and YYREEE (reference sequence). The CDR3 spells CASSLRGSGNTIYF. DNA of the CDR3: TGTGCCAGCAGCCTCCGAGGGTCTGGAAACACCATATATTTT.

The V gene is TRBV7-2, the J gene TRBJ2-7, with 9 bases matching TRBD2. There are 15 residues in the CDR3. V was pared by 3 bases and J by 6 bases, with 9 bases of the junction left unmatched. Germline V CDR1 and CDR2: SGHTA, FQGNSA. CDR3 nucleotide sequence: TGTGCCAGCAGCTTGGCGGGAGGGCCCTGGCGCGAGCAGTACTTC. It codes for CASSLAGGPWREQYF.

The chain uses TRBV5-4 and TRBJ1-4, with 7 bases aligning to TRBD1. The CDR3 spans 14 residues. J lost 6 bases, V lost 2 bases, and 4 bases had no gene match. The germline CDR1 and CDR2 sequences are SGHNT and YYREEE (reference sequence). In DNA, the CDR3 is TGTGCCAGCAGCTTTAAAGGGACAGATGAAAAACTGTTTTTT. It encodes CASSFKGTDEKLFF.